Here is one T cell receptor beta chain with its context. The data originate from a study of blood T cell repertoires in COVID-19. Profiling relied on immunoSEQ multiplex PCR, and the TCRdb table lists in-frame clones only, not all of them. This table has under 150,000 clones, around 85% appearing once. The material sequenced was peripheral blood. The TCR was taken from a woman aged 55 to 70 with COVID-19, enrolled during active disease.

The CDR3 reads CASSSERGNTIYF. In nucleotides, the CDR3 is TGTGCCAGCAGCTCCGAGCGAGGAAACACCATATATTTT. The chain is built from TRBV7-3 and TRBJ1-3, with D unclear. This CDR3 is 13 amino acids long. In germline, CDR1 is SGHTA, CDR2 FQGTGA. With 4 bases removed from V and 4 bases from J, the gap between germline ends came to 8 bases.